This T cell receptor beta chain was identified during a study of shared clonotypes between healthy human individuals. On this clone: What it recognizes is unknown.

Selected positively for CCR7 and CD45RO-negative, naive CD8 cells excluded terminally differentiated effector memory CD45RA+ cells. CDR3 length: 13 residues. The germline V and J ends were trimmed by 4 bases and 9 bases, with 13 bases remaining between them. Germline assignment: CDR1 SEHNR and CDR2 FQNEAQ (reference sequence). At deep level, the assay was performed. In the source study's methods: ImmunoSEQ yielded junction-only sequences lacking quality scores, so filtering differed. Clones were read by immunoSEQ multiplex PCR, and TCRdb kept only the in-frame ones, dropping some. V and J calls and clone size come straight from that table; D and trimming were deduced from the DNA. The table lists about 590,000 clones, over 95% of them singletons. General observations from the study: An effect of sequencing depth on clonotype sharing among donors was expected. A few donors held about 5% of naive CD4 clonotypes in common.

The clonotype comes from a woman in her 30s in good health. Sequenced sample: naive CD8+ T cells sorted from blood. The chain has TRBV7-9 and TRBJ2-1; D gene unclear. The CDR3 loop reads CASSSLSAGEQFF. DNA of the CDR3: TGTGCCAGCAGCTCCCTATCCGCTGGTGAGCAGTTCTTC.